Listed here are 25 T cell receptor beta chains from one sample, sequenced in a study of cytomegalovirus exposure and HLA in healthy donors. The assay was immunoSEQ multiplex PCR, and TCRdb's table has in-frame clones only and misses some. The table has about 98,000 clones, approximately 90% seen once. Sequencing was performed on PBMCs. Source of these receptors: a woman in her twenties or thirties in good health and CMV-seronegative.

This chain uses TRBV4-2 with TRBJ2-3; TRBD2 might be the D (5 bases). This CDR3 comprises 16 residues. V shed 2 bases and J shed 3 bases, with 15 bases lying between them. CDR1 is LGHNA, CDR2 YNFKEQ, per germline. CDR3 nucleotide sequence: TGTGCCAGCAGCCAATCAAACCGGGGATGGACAGATACGCAGTATTTT. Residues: CASSQSNRGWTDTQYF.

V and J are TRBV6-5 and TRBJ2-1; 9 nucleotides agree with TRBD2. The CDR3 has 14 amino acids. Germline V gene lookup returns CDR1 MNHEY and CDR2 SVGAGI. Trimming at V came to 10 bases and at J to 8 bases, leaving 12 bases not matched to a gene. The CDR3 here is CAIKASGKGDEQFF. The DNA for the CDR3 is TGTGCCATAAAGGCTAGCGGGAAAGGGGATGAGCAGTTCTTC.

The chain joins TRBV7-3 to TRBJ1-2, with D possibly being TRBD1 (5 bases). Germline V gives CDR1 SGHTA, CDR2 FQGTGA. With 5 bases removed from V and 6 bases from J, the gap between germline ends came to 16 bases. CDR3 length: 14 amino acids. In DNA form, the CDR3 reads TGTGCCAGCAGCCTTTCCTCCAGGGAGGATGGCTACACCTTC. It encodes CASSLSSREDGYTF. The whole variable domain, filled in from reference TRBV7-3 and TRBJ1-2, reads GAGVSQTPSNKVTEKGKYVELRCDPISGHTALYWYRQSLGQGPEFLIYFQGTGAADDSGLPNDRFFAVRPEGSVSTLKIQRTERGDSAVYLCASSLSSREDGYTFGSGTRLTVV.

Here the CDR3 DNA reads TGTGCCAGCGAAAGGGGAAGGGCCAATGAGCAGTTCTTC. Protein product: CASERGRANEQFF. The chain is built from TRBV7-8 and TRBJ2-1; maybe TRBD1 (5 bases). Trimming pared 8 bases from V and 6 bases from J, leaving 14 bases between. CDR3 length: 13 residues. CDR1 and CDR2 from the germline V gene are SGHVS and FQNEAQ.

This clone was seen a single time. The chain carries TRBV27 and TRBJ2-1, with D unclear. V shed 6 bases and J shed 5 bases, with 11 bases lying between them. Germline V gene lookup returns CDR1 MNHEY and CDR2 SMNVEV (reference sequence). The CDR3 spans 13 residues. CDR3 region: CASSPSWHNEQFF. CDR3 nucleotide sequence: TGTGCCAGCAGCCCTAGTTGGCACAATGAGCAGTTCTTC.

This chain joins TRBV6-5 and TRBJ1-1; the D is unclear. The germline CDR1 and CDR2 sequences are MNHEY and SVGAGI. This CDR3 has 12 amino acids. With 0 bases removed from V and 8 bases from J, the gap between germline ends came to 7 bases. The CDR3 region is CASSYSSGEAFF. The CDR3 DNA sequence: TGTGCCAGCAGTTACTCGAGCGGGGAAGCTTTCTTT.

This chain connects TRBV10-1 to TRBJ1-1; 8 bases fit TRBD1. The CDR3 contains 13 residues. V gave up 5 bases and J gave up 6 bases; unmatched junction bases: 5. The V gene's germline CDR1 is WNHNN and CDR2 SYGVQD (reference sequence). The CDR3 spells CASSRTGKAEAFF. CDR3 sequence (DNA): TGCGCCAGCAGTCGGACAGGGAAAGCTGAAGCTTTCTTT.

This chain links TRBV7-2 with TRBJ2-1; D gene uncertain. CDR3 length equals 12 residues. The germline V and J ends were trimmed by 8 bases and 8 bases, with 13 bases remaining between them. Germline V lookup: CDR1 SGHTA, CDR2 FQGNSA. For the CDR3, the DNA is TGTGCCAGCTCGCCTATTCCGGATGAGCAGTTCTTC. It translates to CASSPIPDEQFF.

The CDR3 protein is CSVEWGQNTEAFF. The CDR3 coding sequence is TGCAGCGTTGAATGGGGACAGAACACTGAAGCTTTCTTT. V is TRBV29-1 and J is TRBJ1-1, with D possibly being TRBD1 (6 bases). The CDR3 spans 13 residues. Trimming removed 2 bases at V and 1 base at J, with 8 bases between. Germline CDR1 reads SQVTM; CDR2 reads ANQGSEA.

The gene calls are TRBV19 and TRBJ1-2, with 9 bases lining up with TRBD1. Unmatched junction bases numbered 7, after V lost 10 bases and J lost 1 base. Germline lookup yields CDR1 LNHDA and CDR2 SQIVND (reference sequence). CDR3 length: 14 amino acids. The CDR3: CATRDRAFNYGYTF. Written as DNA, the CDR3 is TGTGCCACCCGGGACAGGGCGTTTAACTATGGCTACACCTTC.

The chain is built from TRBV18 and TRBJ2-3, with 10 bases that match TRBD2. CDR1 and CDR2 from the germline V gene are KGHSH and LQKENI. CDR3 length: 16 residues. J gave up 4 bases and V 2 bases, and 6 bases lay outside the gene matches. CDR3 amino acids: CASSPIEREGADTQYF. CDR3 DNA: TGTGCCAGCTCACCAATTGAGCGGGAGGGTGCAGATACGCAGTATTTT.

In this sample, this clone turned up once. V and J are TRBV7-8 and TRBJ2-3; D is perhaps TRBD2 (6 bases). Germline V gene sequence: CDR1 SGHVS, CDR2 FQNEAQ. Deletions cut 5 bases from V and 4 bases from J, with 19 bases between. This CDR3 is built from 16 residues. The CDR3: CASSPRHEGTPDTQYF. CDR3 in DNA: TGTGCCAGCAGCCCTCGACATGAGGGGACTCCAGATACGCAGTATTTT.

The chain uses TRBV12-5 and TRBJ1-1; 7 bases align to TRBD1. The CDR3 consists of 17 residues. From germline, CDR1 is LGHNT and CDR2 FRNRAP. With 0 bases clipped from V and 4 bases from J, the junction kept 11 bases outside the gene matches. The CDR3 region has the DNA TGTGCTAGTGGTTTGGTAGGAACCGGGACAGCTTTCACTGAAGCTTTCTTT. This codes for CASGLVGTGTAFTEAFF.

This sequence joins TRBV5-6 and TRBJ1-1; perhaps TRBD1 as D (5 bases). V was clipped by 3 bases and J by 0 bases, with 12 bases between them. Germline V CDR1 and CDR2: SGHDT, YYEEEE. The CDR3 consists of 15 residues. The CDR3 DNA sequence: TGTGCCAGCAGCTCATGGGGGGGTATGAACACTGAAGCTTTCTTT. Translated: CASSSWGGMNTEAFF.

CDR3 sequence reads: CASSLLQRPYGYTF. The CDR3 nucleotides are TGTGCCAGCAGCCTATTACAGAGACCTTATGGCTACACCTTC. The chain employs TRBV5-6 and TRBJ1-2; D uncertain. This CDR3 is 14 amino acids long. Trimming cost V 4 bases and J 5 bases, with 15 bases left between them. CDR1 SGHDT and CDR2 YYEEEE come from the germline V gene.

The CDR3, as DNA: TGTGCCAGCAGCCATACAATTCAGCCCCAGCATTTT. Residues: CASSHTIQPQHF. The chain joins TRBV2 to TRBJ1-5; D is unclear. The CDR3 extends over 12 amino acids. Trimming removed 6 bases at V and 6 bases at J, with 9 bases between. Germline V lookup: CDR1 SNHLY, CDR2 FYNNEI.

The CDR3 DNA follows: TGTGCCAGCAGCGTAAGCCCGGGACAGGGGATGCAAGAGACCCAGTACTTC. As protein: CASSVSPGQGMQETQYF. V and J are TRBV9 and TRBJ2-5; 10 bases fit TRBD1. Germline values: CDR1 SGDLS, CDR2 YYNGEE. This CDR3 spans 17 amino acids. V was pared by 1 base and J by 2 bases, with 8 bases of the junction left unmatched.

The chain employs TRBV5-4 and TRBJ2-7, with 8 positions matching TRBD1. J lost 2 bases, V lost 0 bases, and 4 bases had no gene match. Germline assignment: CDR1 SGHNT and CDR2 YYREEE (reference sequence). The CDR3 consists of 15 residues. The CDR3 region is CASSLGTGGPYEQYF. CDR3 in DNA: TGTGCCAGCAGCTTGGGTACAGGGGGTCCCTACGAGCAGTACTTC.

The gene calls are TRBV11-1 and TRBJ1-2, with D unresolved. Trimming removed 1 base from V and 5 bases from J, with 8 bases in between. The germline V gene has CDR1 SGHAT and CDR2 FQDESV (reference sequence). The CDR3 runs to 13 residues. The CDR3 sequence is CASSLGGSYGYTF. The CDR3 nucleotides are TGTGCCAGCAGCTTAGGAGGGTCTTATGGCTACACCTTC.

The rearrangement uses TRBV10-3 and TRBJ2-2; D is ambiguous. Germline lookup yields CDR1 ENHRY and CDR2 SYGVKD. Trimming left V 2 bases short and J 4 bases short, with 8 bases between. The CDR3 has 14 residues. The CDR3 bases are TGTGCCATCAGTGAGGTCCTTTTCACCGGGGAGCTGTTTTTT. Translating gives CAISEVLFTGELFF.

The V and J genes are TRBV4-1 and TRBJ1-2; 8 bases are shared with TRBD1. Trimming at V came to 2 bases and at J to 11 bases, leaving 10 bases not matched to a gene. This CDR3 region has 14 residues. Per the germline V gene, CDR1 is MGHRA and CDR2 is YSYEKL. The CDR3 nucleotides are TGCGCCAGCAGCCAACTAGACAGGGGTGGTGGTTACACCTTC. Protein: CASSQLDRGGGYTF.

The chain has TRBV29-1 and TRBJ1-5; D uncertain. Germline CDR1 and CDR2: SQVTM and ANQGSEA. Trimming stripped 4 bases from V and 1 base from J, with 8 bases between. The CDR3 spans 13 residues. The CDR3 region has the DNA TGCAGCGTTGTAGTCCACAGCAATCAGCCCCAGCATTTT. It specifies CSVVVHSNQPQHF.

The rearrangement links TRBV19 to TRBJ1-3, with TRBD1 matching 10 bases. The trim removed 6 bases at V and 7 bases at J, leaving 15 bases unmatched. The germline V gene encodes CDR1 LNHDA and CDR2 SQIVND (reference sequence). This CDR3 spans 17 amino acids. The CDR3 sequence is CASSTDRGLKAPNTIYF. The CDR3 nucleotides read TGTGCCAGTAGCACCGACAGGGGGCTAAAAGCGCCCAACACCATATATTTT.

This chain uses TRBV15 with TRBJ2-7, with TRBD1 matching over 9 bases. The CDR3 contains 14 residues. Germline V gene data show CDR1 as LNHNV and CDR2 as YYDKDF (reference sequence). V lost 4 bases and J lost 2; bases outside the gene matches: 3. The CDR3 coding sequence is TGTGCCACCAGCACGCGACAGGGGGCCTACGAGCAGTACTTC. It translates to CATSTRQGAYEQYF.

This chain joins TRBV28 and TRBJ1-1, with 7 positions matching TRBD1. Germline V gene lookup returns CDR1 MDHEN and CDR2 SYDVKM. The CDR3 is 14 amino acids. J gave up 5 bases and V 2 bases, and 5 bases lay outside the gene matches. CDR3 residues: CASSLRTGGTEAFF. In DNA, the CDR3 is TGTGCCAGCAGTTTACGGACAGGTGGAACTGAAGCTTTCTTT.